The rows below give T cell receptor beta chains drawn from one sample of a study of shared clonotypes between healthy human individuals. Assay used: immunoSEQ multiplex PCR; TCRdb lists only in-frame clones, some missing. The table has just over 2,000,000 clones, roughly 94% seen once. Sample: naive CD4+ T cells sorted from blood. The origin of the receptors is a man aged 18 to 29 in good health. Both conserved end residues are part of each CDR3. D genes are given only for firm matches.

>TRBJ1-1|TRBD1|TRBV19
CASSVTGGQSEAFF
>TRBJ1-4|NA|TRBV2
CASSDVPPANEKLFF
>TRBJ2-7|NA|TRBV5-6
CASSSWGGFSYEQYF
>TRBJ2-5|TRBD2|TRBV5-1
CASTLGLAEGIETQYF
>TRBJ2-5|TRBD1|TRBV7-9
CATNTGGGETQYF
>TRBJ2-1|TRBD2|TRBV7-2
CASSLPGGPSYNEQFF
>TRBJ2-7|NA|TRBV6-5
CASSRDNSYEQYF
>TRBJ1-2|NA|TRBV30
CAWSRAGNGYTF
>TRBJ2-2|NA|TRBV28
CATLAGTRNTGELFF
>TRBJ2-1|TRBD2|TRBV7-3
CASSLTAAGEQFF
>TRBJ2-7|NA|TRBV27
CASSSSDKTYEQYF
>TRBJ2-1|NA|TRBV7-2
CASSLGSPGNEQFF
>TRBJ2-5|NA|TRBV2
CASRALQETQYF
>TRBJ2-2|NA|TRBV5-1
CASSYSGDPGELFF
>TRBJ2-5|TRBD2|TRBV6-1
CASSLVPGGQETQYF
>TRBJ2-7|NA|TRBV10-3
CAIRNARDSYEQYF
>TRBJ2-1|NA|TRBV18
CASSSRDSRLGQFF
>TRBJ2-7|NA|TRBV29-1
CSGTRGASYEQYF
>TRBJ2-5|NA|TRBV11-2
CASSLVSGGIETQYF
>TRBJ1-2|TRBD1|TRBV5-1
CASSSETGGYYGYTF
>TRBJ1-2|TRBD1|TRBV19
CASSTQGPDNYGYTF
>TRBJ2-7|TRBD2|TRBV28
CASSSPAGGHSREQYF
>TRBJ1-4|TRBD1|TRBV4-3
CASSEKGTGDVTREKLFF
>TRBJ1-2|NA|TRBV6-6
CASSLGSYGYTF
>TRBJ2-2|NA|TRBV12-2
CASRLPGPPENKLGELFF
>TRBJ2-5|NA|TRBV7-2
CASSLSNPPQYF
>TRBJ2-2|TRBD2|TRBV29-1
CSVLAGGGTGELFF
>TRBJ2-1|NA|TRBV29-1
CSVEGSPPSSYNEQFF
>TRBJ2-3|NA|TRBV18
CASSPQQTDTQYF
>TRBJ2-7|TRBD2|TRBV7-6
CASSQTSGRLRGYEQYF
>TRBJ1-2|NA|TRBV18
CASSPPFGGYTF
>TRBJ2-1|NA|TRBV9
CASSVVGATWNEQFF
>TRBJ2-2|TRBD2|TRBV30
CAWSRRASGVTGELFF
>TRBJ1-6|TRBD1|TRBV6-1
CASSEGTGFYNSPLHF
>TRBJ2-2|NA|TRBV7-9
CASVTGAPETGELFF
>TRBJ1-6|NA|TRBV30
CAWSSGRSSPLHF
>TRBJ2-1|NA|TRBV30
CAWTRTPTPFF
>TRBJ2-3|NA|TRBV7-9
CASSRGPF
>TRBJ2-1|TRBD2|TRBV5-1
CASSWGLAGVHNEQFF
>TRBJ2-7|NA|TRBV10-3
CAISENSGFEQYF
>TRBJ1-5|TRBD1|TRBV7-2
CASSRQGASNQPQHF
>TRBJ2-5|NA|TRBV29-1
CSVLGVPQETQYF
>TRBJ2-7|NA|TRBV9
CASSEGITGTFDEQYF
>TRBJ2-3|TRBD1|TRBV5-4
CASSVRQGSTDTQYF
>TRBJ2-7|NA|TRBV6-5
CASTSRENSYEQYF
>TRBJ1-4|NA|TRBV30
CAWSVRVLAVAGEKLFF
>TRBJ1-5|NA|TRBV4-1
CASSQDFSLRGNQPQHF
>TRBJ1-1|NA|TRBV18
CASSIGGSHMNTEAFF
>TRBJ2-1|NA|TRBV18
CASSSSLWGINEQFF
>TRBJ1-1|NA|TRBV5-6
CASSSAFFRVEVTEAFF
>TRBJ1-6|NA|TRBV14
CASSRLKDSPLHF
>TRBJ2-2|NA|TRBV5-1
CASSLGQGRPTGELFF